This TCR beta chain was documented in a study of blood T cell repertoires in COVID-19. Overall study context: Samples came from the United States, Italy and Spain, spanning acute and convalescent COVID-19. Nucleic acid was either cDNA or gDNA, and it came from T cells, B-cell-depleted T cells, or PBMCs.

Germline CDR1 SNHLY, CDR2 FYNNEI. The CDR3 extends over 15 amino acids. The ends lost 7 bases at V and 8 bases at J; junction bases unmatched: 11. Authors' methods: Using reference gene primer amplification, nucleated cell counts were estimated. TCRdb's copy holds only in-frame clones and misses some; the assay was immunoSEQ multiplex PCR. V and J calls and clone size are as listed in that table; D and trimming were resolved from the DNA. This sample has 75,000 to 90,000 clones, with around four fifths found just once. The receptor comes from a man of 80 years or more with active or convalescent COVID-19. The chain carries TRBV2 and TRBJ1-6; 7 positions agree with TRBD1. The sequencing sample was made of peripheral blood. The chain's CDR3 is CASTQEGQIHSPLHF. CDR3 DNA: TGTGCCAGCACTCAGGAGGGACAGATACATTCACCCCTCCACTTT. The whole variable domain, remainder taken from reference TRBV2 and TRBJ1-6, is EPEVTQTPSHQVTQMGQEVILRCVPISNHLYFYWYRQILGQKVEFLVSFYNNEISEKSEIFDDQFSVERPDGSNFTLKIRSTKLEDSAMYFCASTQEGQIHSPLHFGNGTRLTVT.